This T cell receptor (beta chain) was captured in a study of T cells in Graves' hyperthyroidism and ophthalmopathy. Those patients with uncontrolled infection, other autoimmune disease, pregnancy or lactation were excluded. Trimming removed 2 bases at V and 9 bases at J, with 14 bases between. Germline CDR1 reads ENHRY; CDR2 reads SYGVKD. This CDR3 spans 15 amino acids. RNA transcripts yielded amplified TCR beta CDR3 regions. TCR CDR3 underwent first-round RT-PCR with the HTBI primer set. TCRdb re-analysed the multiplex PCR reads in MiXCR, keeping a single row per CDR3 protein. The profile shows about 96,000 distinct CDR3 sequences, about half of them singletons.

The specimen was blood. The chain links TRBV10-3 to TRBJ1-6; tentative D call: TRBD1 (5 bases). This TCR came from a woman aged 40 to 55 with Graves' hyperthyroidism. The chain's CDR3 is CAISEGFQGFSPLHF. The DNA of the CDR3 is TGTGCCATCAGTGAGGGTTTTCAGGGCTTTTCACCCCTCCACTTT.